This paragraph reports one T cell receptor beta chain. The antigen remains undetermined. Assay: immunoSEQ multiplex PCR; the TCRdb copy retains only in-frame clones and omits some. This sample has 2 million to 2.5 million clones; approximately 96% occur once, and the top ten carry less than 0.15%. The study drew its donors from healthy HIV-negative adults without recent acute infections or vaccinations. CDR3 length: 16 amino acids. The germline V gene encodes CDR1 SGHNT and CDR2 YYREEE (reference sequence). V was pared by 2 bases and J by 4 bases, with 9 bases of the junction left unmatched. This record comes from a study of shared clonotypes between healthy human individuals. Study in general: Each donor contributed plates that comprised three CD4 naive, three CD4 memory, two CD8 naive and one CD8 memory. Study results and limitations: When naive CD4 clonotypes were compared across a few donors, about 4.9% were shared. The generation probabilities recorded for non-shared clonotypes fell below those of clonotypes shared by all four donors.

What was sequenced was naive CD4+ T cells sorted from blood. Sample subset: CD45RA+ positively selected. This TCR derives from a young man in good health. The V and J genes are TRBV5-4 and TRBJ2-1, with 7 nucleotides matching TRBD1. Here the CDR3 reads CASSFTGQRLYNEQFF. The CDR3 DNA sequence: TGTGCCAGCAGCTTTACGGGACAGAGACTATACAATGAGCAGTTCTTC.